This is a list of T cell receptor beta chains from one sample in a study of blood T cell repertoires in COVID-19. Measured with immunoSEQ multiplex PCR; TCRdb has only the in-frame clones, and not every one. The sample yields about 260,000 clones, 83% seen once. Sequencing used peripheral blood. The receptors were gathered from a woman aged 50 to 65 who had recovered from COVID-19. CDR3s include the opening cysteine and the closing phenylalanine or tryptophan. Each record gives: clone size, D gene, J gene, V gene, CDR3 DNA, CDR3 protein. D genes are given only for firm matches. Some rows have no size entry. The others give once, few or many, or a class for an expanded clone.

size: -
D: TRBD2
J: TRBJ2-7
V: TRBV24-1
DNA: TGTGCCACCAGTGATCCCGGGACTAGCTACGAGCAGTACTTC
CDR3: CATSDPGTSYEQYF

size: -
D: TRBD1
J: TRBJ1-4
V: TRBV19
DNA: TGTGCCAGTACCGGGACAGTAACTACAGGGGGGCTGTTTTTT
CDR3: CASTGTVTTGGLFF

size: -
D: -
J: TRBJ1-2
V: TRBV12-3/TRBV12-4
DNA: TGTGCCACCAATCGGCGGGGGGGCTACACCTTC
CDR3: CATNRRGGYTF

size: -
D: TRBD2
J: TRBJ2-1
V: TRBV10-3
DNA: TGTGCCATCAGTGAGGCCACTAGCGGGGAACTGTTCTTC
CDR3: CAISEATSGELFF

size: -
D: -
J: TRBJ2-4
V: TRBV28
DNA: TGTGCCAGCAGTTTATACAGGGCCAAAAACATTCAGTACTTC
CDR3: CASSLYRAKNIQYF

size: -
D: -
J: TRBJ2-3
V: TRBV4-3
DNA: TGCGCCAGCAGCCAACAGTCGACTGGCACAGATACGCAGTATTTT
CDR3: CASSQQSTGTDTQYF

size: -
D: -
J: TRBJ1-4
V: TRBV27
DNA: TGTGCCAGCAGGGCGGGGGGGGCCCTATTTGATGAAAAACTGTTTTTT
CDR3: CASRAGGALFDEKLFF

size: -
D: TRBD2
J: TRBJ2-1
V: TRBV7-9
DNA: TGTGCCAGCAGCTTAGGGGGACTAGCGGGAGCGGGGAATGAGCAGTTCTTC
CDR3: CASSLGGLAGAGNEQFF

size: -
D: TRBD1
J: TRBJ1-2
V: TRBV3-1/TRBV3-2
DNA: TGTGCCAGCAGCCAATCTCGGGACAGGCTCTATGGCTACACCTTC
CDR3: CASSQSRDRLYGYTF

size: -
D: TRBD1
J: TRBJ2-1
V: TRBV10-1
DNA: TGCGCCAGTCTAAGGGCACCGGGACAGGTTAACAATGAGCAGTTCTTC
CDR3: CASLRAPGQVNNEQFF

size: -
D: TRBD2
J: TRBJ2-1
V: TRBV4-3
DNA: TGCGCCAGCAGCCAAGTAACAGCTAGCGGGAGGGCCGATGAGCAGTTCTTC
CDR3: CASSQVTASGRADEQFF

size: -
D: -
J: TRBJ1-1
V: TRBV5-4
DNA: TGTGCCAGCAGCTTGTATCCGGGTATGAACACTGAAGCTTTCTTT
CDR3: CASSLYPGMNTEAFF

size: -
D: TRBD2
J: TRBJ2-3
V: TRBV10-3
DNA: TGTGCCATCAGTGCTAATAAGCGGGATAATCGAGATACGCAGTATTTT
CDR3: CAISANKRDNRDTQYF

size: -
D: -
J: TRBJ1-2
V: TRBV19
DNA: TGTGCCAGTAATTACAGACAGCAACCTTATGGCTACACCTTC
CDR3: CASNYRQQPYGYTF

size: -
D: TRBD2
J: TRBJ2-5
V: TRBV28
DNA: TGTGCCAGCCAAACTAGCGTGGAGACCCAGTACTTC
CDR3: CASQTSVETQYF

size: -
D: TRBD1
J: TRBJ1-4
V: TRBV6-2/TRBV6-3
DNA: TGTGCCAGCAGTCATTCGGGACAGGGTAATGAAAAACTGTTTTTT
CDR3: CASSHSGQGNEKLFF

size: -
D: -
J: TRBJ2-7
V: TRBV6-5
DNA: TGTGCCAGCACTCTCACAGTCTCCTACGAGCAGTACTTC
CDR3: CASTLTVSYEQYF

size: -
D: TRBD1
J: TRBJ1-5
V: TRBV7-2
DNA: TGTGCCAGCAGCCCGGGACAGGCACATCAGCCCCAGCATTTT
CDR3: CASSPGQAHQPQHF

size: once
D: -
J: TRBJ2-7
V: TRBV19
DNA: TGTGCCAGTAGTATAGGGACAGCACTAAGCTCCTACGAGCAGTACTTC
CDR3: CASSIGTALSSYEQYF

size: -
D: TRBD1
J: TRBJ2-2
V: TRBV4-1
DNA: TGCGCCAGCAGCCAAGATGGGACAGGGGGACCCGGGGAGCTGTTTTTT
CDR3: CASSQDGTGGPGELFF

size: -
D: -
J: TRBJ2-3
V: TRBV4-1
DNA: TGCGCCAGCAGCCAAGTGGAGGATACGCAGTATTTT
CDR3: CASSQVEDTQYF

size: -
D: -
J: TRBJ1-6
V: TRBV25-1
DNA: TGTGCCAGCAGTGAAAGTTGGGGCCCTGGTTCACCCCTCCACTTT
CDR3: CASSESWGPGSPLHF

size: -
D: TRBD1
J: TRBJ1-2
V: TRBV24-1
DNA: TGTGCCACCAGTGATCCCTCGTCGCGGATAACAGGGGTAGATGACTACACCTTC
CDR3: CATSDPSSRITGVDDYTF

size: -
D: -
J: TRBJ2-2
V: TRBV7-8
DNA: TGTGCCAGCAGCCCCCGGACAGAGGCGAACACCGGGGAGCTGTTTTTT
CDR3: CASSPRTEANTGELFF

size: -
D: TRBD1
J: TRBJ2-1
V: TRBV2
DNA: TGTGCCAGCAAACCCACGGGACAGCCCTACAATGAGCAGTTCTTC
CDR3: CASKPTGQPYNEQFF

size: -
D: -
J: TRBJ2-7
V: TRBV19
DNA: TGTGCCAGTAGTATGGGACCCGGGGGCTCCTACGAGCAGTACTTC
CDR3: CASSMGPGGSYEQYF

size: few
D: TRBD1
J: TRBJ2-3
V: TRBV7-9
DNA: TGTGCCAGCAGCCTACAGGGGAGCACAGATACGCAGTATTTT
CDR3: CASSLQGSTDTQYF

size: -
D: -
J: TRBJ1-2
V: TRBV20-1
DNA: TGCAGTGCTAGGCAGGCCAGGGGCTACACCTTC
CDR3: CSARQARGYTF

size: few
D: TRBD2
J: TRBJ2-3
V: TRBV4-2
DNA: TGTGCCAGCAGCCAAGATCGGGGCGGGGGGGCCTCAGATACGCAGTATTTT
CDR3: CASSQDRGGGASDTQYF

size: -
D: TRBD2
J: TRBJ2-3
V: TRBV5-1
DNA: TGCGCCAGCAGCTCCCGGACTAGCGGGAGGGGGTCCACAGATACGCAGTATTTT
CDR3: CASSSRTSGRGSTDTQYF

size: -
D: TRBD1
J: TRBJ2-7
V: TRBV18
DNA: TGTGCCAGCTCACTTGCCCTTCCGGGACAGAACGAGCAGTACTTC
CDR3: CASSLALPGQNEQYF

size: -
D: -
J: TRBJ2-3
V: TRBV15
DNA: TGTGCCACCAGCAGCCCACTCGGGATCACAGATACGCAGTATTTT
CDR3: CATSSPLGITDTQYF

size: -
D: TRBD1
J: TRBJ1-4
V: TRBV12-3/TRBV12-4
DNA: TGTGCCAGCAGCCAGGGGGGTGGTGAAAAACTGTTTTTT
CDR3: CASSQGGGEKLFF

size: -
D: TRBD1
J: TRBJ2-3
V: TRBV27
DNA: TGTGCCAGCAGAGACAGGGCGGTGTTGGTAGCCGGCACAGATACGCAGTATTTT
CDR3: CASRDRAVLVAGTDTQYF

size: -
D: -
J: TRBJ2-7
V: TRBV19
DNA: TGTGCCAGTAGTATAGATCGCGCTCACTCCGAGCAGTACTTC
CDR3: CASSIDRAHSEQYF

size: -
D: TRBD1
J: TRBJ2-3
V: TRBV7-7
DNA: TGTGCCAGCAGCCTTAACACAGGGGGCACAGATACGCAGTATTTT
CDR3: CASSLNTGGTDTQYF

size: once
D: -
J: TRBJ2-7
V: TRBV4-2
DNA: TGTGCCAGCAGCCAAGAGTTTGGGCCGGGGTCCGGGCAGTACTTC
CDR3: CASSQEFGPGSGQYF